One and the same sample provided the 25 T cell receptor beta chains below, sequenced in a study of a mutant IDH1 vaccine in newly diagnosed glioma. Generated by immunoSEQ multiplex PCR, the TCRdb table keeps only in-frame clones and is missing some. In the table there are roughly 34,000 clones, 90% of which are singletons. Their target antigens are unknown. Time point specified: week 47, end of study. Each vaccine dose was 300 ug of mutant IDH1 20-mer peptide, with topical imiquimod. This specimen was PBMCs, taken from a glioma patient whose treatment included an IDH1 peptide vaccine. Receptor source: a woman aged 40 to 55 with glioma.

This sequence joins TRBV4-2 and TRBJ2-5, with 15 bases aligning to TRBD2. The germline CDR1 and CDR2 sequences are LGHNA and YNFKEQ. Trimming took 3 bases from V and 5 from J; bases not matched to a gene: 7. The CDR3 length is 17 residues. The CDR3 bases are TGTGCCAGCAGCCAGGGACTAGCGGGGGGTCTGTCGGAGACCCAGTACTTC. Protein: CASSQGLAGGLSETQYF.

CDR3 in DNA: TGTGCCAGCAGCTTACAACAAACTAGCAATCAGCCCCAGCATTTT. Residues: CASSLQQTSNQPQHF. The J gene is TRBJ1-5, the V gene TRBV5-5; D is ambiguous. V was clipped by 2 bases and J by 0 bases, with 9 bases between them. This CDR3 contains 15 residues. Looked up from germline, CDR1 is SGHKS and CDR2 is YYEKEE (reference sequence). The whole variable domain, filled in from reference TRBV5-5 and TRBJ1-5, reads DAGVTQSPTHLIKTRGQQVTLRCSPISGHKSVSWYQQVLGQGPQFIFQYYEKEERGRGNFPDRFSARQFPNYSSELNVNALLLGDSALYLCASSLQQTSNQPQHFGDGTRLSIL.

In DNA form, the CDR3 reads TGTGCCACCAGCAGAGATGGTTGGGAGCGGGATCAAGAGACCCAGTACTTC. Encoded protein: CATSRDGWERDQETQYF. The J gene is TRBJ2-5, the V gene TRBV15, with 7 bases fitting TRBD2. The CDR3 sequence is 17 residues long. Looked up from germline, CDR1 is LNHNV and CDR2 is YYDKDF (reference sequence). Trimming at V came to 0 bases and at J to 2 bases, leaving 9 bases not matched to a gene.

The genes are TRBV7-9 and TRBJ1-2, with a possible D match to TRBD1 (5 bases). CDR3 length equals 16 residues. V lost 1 base and J lost 0, with 12 bases in between. Germline V gives CDR1 SEHNR, CDR2 FQNEAQ (reference sequence). CDR3 residues: CASSLDRQNPNYGYTF. The CDR3 nucleotides are TGTGCCAGCAGCTTAGACCGACAGAACCCTAACTATGGCTACACCTTC.

This chain joins TRBV27 and TRBJ1-1, with D unclear. Germline V CDR1 and CDR2: MNHEY, SMNVEV (reference sequence). Trimming left V 5 bases short and J 1 base short, with 14 bases between. This CDR3 spans 15 amino acids. DNA for the CDR3: TGTGCCAGCAGTGCCGACGGTGGTGGGAACACTGAAGCTTTCTTT. This encodes CASSADGGGNTEAFF.

V and J are TRBV10-3 and TRBJ1-1, with a tentative D call TRBD1 (6 bases). Germline lookup yields CDR1 ENHRY and CDR2 SYGVKD. This CDR3 region has 13 residues. V was shortened by 2 bases and J by 7 bases, with 11 bases between the two germline ends. This CDR3 reads CAISEDMDSEAFF. CDR3 DNA sequence: TGTGCCATCAGTGAGGATATGGACAGTGAAGCTTTCTTT.

The rearrangement uses TRBV4-3 and TRBJ1-2; D ambiguous. The CDR3 spans 15 residues. In germline, CDR1 is LGHNA, CDR2 YSLEER. V was shortened by 4 bases and J by 0 bases, with 12 bases between the two germline ends. CDR3 region: CASSPDASSNYGYTF. CDR3 DNA sequence: TGCGCCAGCAGCCCCGATGCTTCCTCTAACTATGGCTACACCTTC.

This rearrangement joins TRBV2 to TRBJ2-3; 8 bases agree with TRBD2. Germline assignment: CDR1 SNHLY and CDR2 FYNNEI. J gave up 5 bases and V 5 bases, and 6 bases lay outside the gene matches. This CDR3 spans 14 amino acids. The CDR3 region is CASSSYSGKDTQYF. The CDR3 coding sequence is TGTGCCAGCAGTAGCTATAGCGGGAAAGATACGCAGTATTTT.

This chain uses TRBV6-5 with TRBJ2-7; 9 bases match TRBD1. V gave up 0 bases and J gave up 5 bases; unmatched junction bases: 5. Germline values: CDR1 MNHEY, CDR2 SVGAGI. CDR3 size: 15 residues. CDR3 nucleotides: TGTGCCAGCAGTTACTCGACAGGGGGAAAGGACGAGCAGTACTTC. Its translation is CASSYSTGGKDEQYF.

J is TRBJ1-5 and V is TRBV5-5; D uncertain. The CDR3 consists of 13 residues. The germline V and J ends were trimmed by 4 bases and 3 bases, with 8 bases remaining between them. Germline CDR1 reads SGHKS; CDR2 reads YYEKEE (reference sequence). In DNA, the CDR3 is TGTGCCAGCAGCCTGGAGTTCAATCAGCCCCAGCATTTT. Protein sequence: CASSLEFNQPQHF.

The rearrangement joins TRBV11-2 to TRBJ1-1, with 8 bases that match TRBD1. Germline assignment: CDR1 SGHAT and CDR2 FQNNGV. The CDR3 loop spans 13 amino acids. Trimming removed 7 bases from V and 8 bases from J; junction bases left unmatched: 9. The CDR3, as DNA: TGTGCCAGCATCCCTCAAGGACAGGGAGAAGCTTTCTTT. Its protein is CASIPQGQGEAFF.

The chain recombines TRBV10-1 with TRBJ2-3, with 10 bases fitting TRBD2. CDR3 length: 16 residues. V was clipped by 4 bases and J by 2 bases; unmatched bases: 6. The V gene's germline CDR1 is WNHNN and CDR2 SYGVQD (reference sequence). CDR3 amino acids: CASSVLAGADTDTQYF. DNA of the CDR3: TGCGCCAGCAGTGTCCTAGCGGGAGCGGACACAGATACGCAGTATTTT.

The rearrangement uses TRBV4-1 and TRBJ2-7, with 11 bases lining up with TRBD2. The CDR3 spans 16 residues. The junction had 4 bases not matched to a gene; V was cut back by 3 bases and J by 0 bases. The germline gives CDR1 MGHRA, CDR2 YSYEKL. For the CDR3, the DNA is TGCGCCAGCAGCCAGGGCACTAGCGGGGGCTCCTACGAGCAGTACTTC. It yields the protein CASSQGTSGGSYEQYF.

The J gene is TRBJ2-5, the V gene TRBV7-2, with D unresolved. Germline assignment: CDR1 SGHTA and CDR2 FQGNSA. V was shortened by 1 base and J by 4 bases, with 4 bases between the two germline ends. The CDR3 is made up of 12 amino acids. CDR3 nucleotides: TGTGCCAGCAGCTTAGGGACAGAGACCCAGTACTTC. Its translation is CASSLGTETQYF.

The chain joins TRBV13 to TRBJ2-3, with a possible D match to TRBD2 (5 bases). The CDR3 spans 13 residues. V lost 1 base and J 6 bases, leaving 8 bases between the germline ends. Germline values: CDR1 PRHDT, CDR2 FYEKMQ (reference sequence). CDR3 DNA: TGTGCCAGCAGCTTAGCGAGGAGGGATACGCAGTATTTT. Its translation: CASSLARRDTQYF.

V gene TRBV10-1 combines with J gene TRBJ1-6; D is unresolved. This CDR3 is built from 14 residues. The germline V gene has CDR1 WNHNN and CDR2 SYGVQD (reference sequence). Trimming left V 2 bases short and J 7 bases short, with 9 bases between. In DNA form, the CDR3 reads TGCGCCAGCAGTGAGGAGGGATCCAATTCACCCCTCCACTTT. Protein: CASSEEGSNSPLHF.

The chain couples TRBV18 to TRBJ2-7; possible D gene TRBD2, 6 bases. The CDR3 covers 12 residues. CDR1 is KGHSH, CDR2 LQKENI, per germline. Trimming stripped 8 bases from V and 0 bases from J, with 8 bases between. The CDR3 nucleotides are TGTGCCAGCGCCGGGGGCTCCTACGAGCAGTACTTC. The encoded protein is CASAGGSYEQYF.

The chain links TRBV5-1 to TRBJ2-2; D call uncertain. The CDR3 is 14 amino acids. Germline V lookup: CDR1 SGHRS, CDR2 YFSETQ. The germline V and J ends were trimmed by 3 bases and 7 bases, with 13 bases remaining between them. CDR3 region: CASSSSLGLGELFF. The CDR3 DNA is TGCGCCAGCAGCTCCTCTCTTGGGCTCGGGGAGCTGTTTTTT.

V and J are TRBV29-1 and TRBJ2-7, with 9 bases aligning to TRBD2. V lost 4 bases to trimming and J lost 2 bases; unmatched junction nucleotides: 3. CDR3 length: 13 amino acids. Per the germline V gene, CDR1 is SQVTM and CDR2 is ANQGSEA. The CDR3 bases are TGCAGCGTTGGCGGGAGGGGTGCCTACGAGCAGTACTTC. This codes for CSVGGRGAYEQYF.

This rearrangement joins TRBV27 to TRBJ1-6; no firm D call. Per germline, CDR1 MNHEY and CDR2 SMNVEV (reference sequence). This CDR3 spans 12 amino acids. V shed 3 bases and J shed 3 bases, with 0 bases lying between them. The DNA of the CDR3 is TGTGCCAGCAGTTTCTATAATTCACCCCTCCACTTT. It is translated as CASSFYNSPLHF.

The V call is TRBV4-1, the J call TRBJ1-1, with 10 bases fitting TRBD1. V was pared by 3 bases and J by 4 bases, with 2 bases of the junction left unmatched. The germline CDR1 and CDR2 sequences are MGHRA and YSYEKL. The CDR3 totals 14 residues. In DNA, the CDR3 is TGCGCCAGCAGCCACGGACAGGGGGGCACTGAAGCTTTCTTT. Its protein is CASSHGQGGTEAFF.

The rearrangement uses TRBV2 and TRBJ2-1; TRBD2 matches 8 bases. The ends lost 5 bases at V and 4 bases at J; junction bases unmatched: 10. CDR3 length equals 16 residues. From germline, CDR1 is SNHLY and CDR2 FYNNEI. The DNA for the CDR3 is TGTGCCAGCAGTACCCCGGGGACTAGGGCGTACAATGAGCAGTTCTTC. It yields the protein CASSTPGTRAYNEQFF.

The rearrangement links TRBV5-1 to TRBJ1-1, with D unresolved. The V end lost 0 bases, the J end lost 1 base, and 10 bases lay between the germline ends. The CDR3 is made up of 15 amino acids. Germline V gives CDR1 SGHRS, CDR2 YFSETQ. CDR3: CASSLDPAPNTEAFF. The CDR3, as DNA: TGCGCCAGCAGCTTGGATCCAGCCCCGAACACTGAAGCTTTCTTT. Based on the CDR3 plus reference TRBV5-1 and TRBJ1-1, the full variable domain is KAGVTQTPRYLIKTRGQQVTLSCSPISGHRSVSWYQQTPGQGLQFLFEYFSETQRNKGNFPGRFSGRQFSNSRSEMNVSTLELGDSALYLCASSLDPAPNTEAFFGQGTRLTVV.

The chain couples TRBV4-1 to TRBJ2-7, with TRBD2 identical over 11 bases. This CDR3 comprises 18 residues. Germline CDR1 reads MGHRA; CDR2 reads YSYEKL. V trimming: 1 base; J trimming: 3 bases; junction bases outside the gene matches: 11. This CDR3 is CASSQGGLAEGGIYEQYF. DNA for the CDR3: TGCGCCAGCAGCCAAGGGGGACTAGCGGAGGGAGGGATCTACGAGCAGTACTTC.

The rearrangement joins TRBV19 to TRBJ2-1, with TRBD2 matching 13 bases. The V gene end was trimmed by 6 bases and the J gene end by 6 bases; junction bases not matched to a gene: 5. This CDR3 has 15 amino acids. Germline values: CDR1 LNHDA, CDR2 SQIVND (reference sequence). CDR3: CASSQLAGGRNEQFF. CDR3 bases: TGTGCCAGTAGCCAACTAGCGGGGGGGCGCAATGAGCAGTTCTTC.